A selection of T cell receptor beta chains follows, all from one sample in a study of T cell clones after liver transplantation. Data came from immunoSEQ multiplex PCR; TCRdb stores just in-frame clones and leaves some out. The data hold roughly 15,000 clones, with over 90% observed a single time. The source material was CD8+ T cells from blood, sampled before liver transplant. These TCRs come from a human donor who received a liver transplant. The CDR3 runs from the conserved cysteine through the conserved F or W. Only part of the rows carry a size: once, few, many, or a class if the clone is expanded.

CDR3aa,len,j_gene,v_gene,abundance
CASSQTGQGEIGYEQYF,17,TRBJ2-7,TRBV4-3,-
CASSFTGTSYEQYF,14,TRBJ2-7,TRBV27,-
CAWTSRGYEQYF,12,TRBJ2-7,TRBV30,-
CASSLSTDTQYF,12,TRBJ2-3,TRBV28,-
CASSQDGGALTEAFF,15,TRBJ1-1,TRBV4-1,-
CASSPGRNSGNTIYF,15,TRBJ1-3,TRBV7-7,-
CASSLGFYNEQFF,13,TRBJ2-1,TRBV11-2,-
CASSTDRVDGQPQHF,15,TRBJ1-5,TRBV7-9,once
CASSISGPSYEQYF,14,TRBJ2-7,TRBV19,-
CATSRGRQGNTGELFF,16,TRBJ2-2,TRBV15,-
CASSSRYEQYF,11,TRBJ2-7,TRBV5-4,once
CAISESGAAHEQYF,14,TRBJ2-7,TRBV10-3,-
CASSFSGGTSGSTDTQYF,18,TRBJ2-3,TRBV7-6,-
CSVVSKDRGQGSYYGYTF,18,TRBJ1-2,TRBV29-1,-
CASAKPGTGGLTDSGYTF,18,TRBJ1-2,TRBV2,-
CAISSRAQNTEAFF,14,TRBJ1-1,TRBV10-3,-